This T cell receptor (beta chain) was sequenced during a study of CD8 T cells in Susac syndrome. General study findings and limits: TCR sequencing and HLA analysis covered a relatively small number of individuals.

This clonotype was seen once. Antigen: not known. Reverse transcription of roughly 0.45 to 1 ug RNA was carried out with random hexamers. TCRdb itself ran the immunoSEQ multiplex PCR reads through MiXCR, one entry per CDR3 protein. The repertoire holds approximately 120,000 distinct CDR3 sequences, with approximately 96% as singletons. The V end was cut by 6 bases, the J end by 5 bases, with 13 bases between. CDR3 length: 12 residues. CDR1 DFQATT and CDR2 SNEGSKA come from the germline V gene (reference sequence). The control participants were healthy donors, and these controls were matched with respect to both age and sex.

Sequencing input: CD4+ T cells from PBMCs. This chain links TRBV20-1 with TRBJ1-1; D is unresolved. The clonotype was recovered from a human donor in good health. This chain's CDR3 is CSATDGPTEAFF. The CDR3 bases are TGCAGTGCCACGGACGGACCGACTGAAGCTTTCTTT.